These 20 T cell receptor beta chains were all obtained from the same sample, sequenced in a study of shared clonotypes between healthy human individuals. CD8 cells regarded as naive lacked CD45RO, were positively chosen for CCR7, and omitted terminally differentiated effector memory CD45RA+ cells. TCRdb's table, derived via immunoSEQ multiplex PCR, lists solely in-frame clones and lacks some. Here the sample spans 500,000 to 700,000 clones, around 95% being singletons. The specimen sequenced was naive CD8+ T cells sorted from blood. Receptors were obtained from a woman aged 25 to 39 in good health.

The rearrangement joins TRBV10-2 to TRBJ2-7; D uncertain. The V gene lost 0 bases and the J gene lost 0 bases, with 9 bases spanning the gap. The CDR3 is 15 amino acids. The V gene's germline CDR1 is WSHSY and CDR2 SAAADI. The CDR3 protein is CASSESGWSSYEQYF. DNA of the CDR3: TGCGCCAGCAGTGAGTCCGGATGGAGCTCCTACGAGCAGTACTTC.

CDR3 in amino acids: CASSQDYPTGPLNTEAFF. CDR3 DNA: TGTGCCAGCAGCCAAGATTACCCAACGGGACCCCTGAACACTGAAGCTTTCTTT. The rearrangement links TRBV14 to TRBJ1-1; a possible D gene is TRBD1 (5 bases). Looked up from germline, CDR1 is SGHDN and CDR2 is FVKESK. CDR3 length equals 18 residues. V dropped 0 bases and J dropped 0 bases, with 17 bases sitting between them.

There are a few counts of this clone. This chain joins TRBV10-1 and TRBJ1-5; D is uncertain. Germline loops: CDR1 WNHNN, CDR2 SYGVQD (reference sequence). CDR3 length: 10 amino acids. The CDR3 here is CPGSTQPQHF. The DNA for the CDR3 is TGCCCCGGTTCGACTCAGCCCCAGCATTTT.

The chain carries TRBV19 and TRBJ1-1, with 9 bases matching TRBD1. V dropped 3 bases and J dropped 1; count of bases not matched to a gene: 15. The germline CDR1 and CDR2 sequences are LNHDA and SQIVND (reference sequence). This CDR3 has 19 amino acids. The CDR3 region has the DNA TGTGCCAGTAGTATCTCCTCAACAGGGGGCGTGGGTGGGAACACTGAAGCTTTCTTT. Its translation is CASSISSTGGVGGNTEAFF.

The chain is built from TRBV23-1 and TRBJ1-4; maybe TRBD1 (6 bases). TRBV23-1 belongs to the ORF category, with a function that is uncertain. The CDR3 has 14 residues. V gave up 7 bases and J gave up 2 bases, with 11 bases separating them. CDR3 protein: CASTRGPTNEKLFF. The CDR3 DNA sequence: TGCGCCAGCACCAGGGGCCCGACTAATGAAAAACTGTTTTTT.

This clone was counted a single time. This chain connects TRBV11-2 to TRBJ2-1; D remains ambiguous. Germline V CDR1 and CDR2: SGHAT, FQNNGV. V lost 4 bases to trimming and J lost 9 bases, with 10 bases between them. This CDR3 spans 12 amino acids. This CDR3 is CASSSSGGEQFF. The CDR3 DNA reads TGTGCCAGCAGCTCATCCGGTGGTGAGCAGTTCTTC.

The rearrangement joins TRBV30 to TRBJ2-1; 10 nucleotides match TRBD2. The CDR3 has 15 residues. V trimming: 5 bases; J trimming: 4 bases; junction bases outside the gene matches: 8. Germline values: CDR1 GTSNPN, CDR2 SVGIG (reference sequence). CDR3 sequence reads: CAWGRTSGVYNEQFF. The CDR3 DNA reads as TGTGCCTGGGGCCGGACTAGCGGAGTTTACAATGAGCAGTTCTTC.

The chain couples TRBV29-1 to TRBJ2-7; D is unclear. Deletions cut 7 bases from V and 1 base from J, with 11 bases between. Per germline, CDR1 SQVTM and CDR2 ANQGSEA. This CDR3 has 12 residues. The CDR3 DNA reads as TGCAGCGCCGCGGAAGGATCCTACGAGCAGTACTTC. It translates to CSAAEGSYEQYF.

V usage is TRBV28 and J usage is TRBJ2-3; no definite D call. The CDR3 has 15 residues. V lost 8 bases and J 0 bases, leaving 15 bases between the germline ends. Per the germline V gene, CDR1 is MDHEN and CDR2 is SYDVKM. CDR3 loop: CASRAVPRSTDTQYF. The CDR3 DNA follows: TGTGCCAGCCGGGCGGTCCCCCGCAGCACAGATACGCAGTATTTT. The variable domain in full, with the rest retrieved from reference TRBV28 and TRBJ2-3, is DVKVTQSSRYLVKRTGEKVFLECVQDMDHENMFWYRQDPGLGLRLIYFSYDVKMKEKGDIPEGYSVSREKKERFSLILESASTNQTSMYLCASRAVPRSTDTQYFGPGTRLTVL.

The chain joins TRBV7-8 to TRBJ2-5; D is ambiguous. Trimming cost V 1 base and J 0 bases, with 9 bases left between them. Germline V lookup: CDR1 SGHVS, CDR2 FQNEAQ. This CDR3 is built from 15 residues. The DNA for the CDR3 is TGTGCCAGCAGCTTAGGAGCGTTGTACCAAGAGACCCAGTACTTC. Encoded protein: CASSLGALYQETQYF.

This chain joins TRBV13 and TRBJ2-3, with TRBD2 matching 14 bases. Germline trimming cut 5 bases from V and 5 bases from J; bases unmatched to any gene: 9. The germline gives CDR1 PRHDT, CDR2 FYEKMQ (reference sequence). This CDR3 is built from 17 residues. CDR3 nucleotide sequence: TGTGCCAGCAGCCTCCCGGGACTAGCGGGAGAAGGAGATACGCAGTATTTT. It yields the protein CASSLPGLAGEGDTQYF.

The chain is built from TRBV13 and TRBJ2-7, with 9 nucleotides matching TRBD2. CDR3 size: 16 residues. J lost 2 bases, V lost 5 bases, and 10 bases had no gene match. CDR1 is PRHDT and CDR2 is FYEKMQ in the germline V gene (reference sequence). The CDR3 DNA reads as TGTGCCAGCAGCGCGATGACTAGCGGAGAACCCTACGAGCAGTACTTC. Its protein product is CASSAMTSGEPYEQYF.

The chain uses TRBV2 and TRBJ1-1, with a possible D match to TRBD1 (6 bases). The CDR3 covers 14 residues. Trimming took off 3 bases at V and 5 bases at J, with 13 bases between the two ends. CDR1 and CDR2 from the germline V gene are SNHLY and FYNNEI. This CDR3 is CASSDAGVGTEAFF. The CDR3 coding sequence is TGTGCCAGCAGTGACGCAGGGGTCGGGACTGAAGCTTTCTTT.

The chain recombines TRBV15 with TRBJ2-5; D gene ambiguous. CDR1 and CDR2 from the germline V gene are LNHNV and YYDKDF (reference sequence). V was clipped by 3 bases and J by 0 bases, with 8 bases between them. The CDR3 has 14 residues. This CDR3 reads CATSRGPYQETQYF. For the CDR3, the DNA is TGTGCCACCAGCAGGGGTCCTTACCAAGAGACCCAGTACTTC. Filled out from reference TRBV15 and TRBJ2-5, the complete variable domain reads DAMVIQNPRYQVTQFGKPVTLSCSQTLNHNVMYWYQQKSSQAPKLLFHYYDKDFNNEADTPDNFQSRRPNTSFCFLDIRSPGLGDTAMYLCATSRGPYQETQYFGPGTRLLVL.

The rearrangement joins TRBV4-2 to TRBJ2-2, with D unresolved. The CDR3 has 15 residues. The V and J ends lost 0 bases and 3 bases respectively, with 8 bases between them. Looked up from germline, CDR1 is LGHNA and CDR2 is YNFKEQ. CDR3 in DNA: TGTGCCAGCAGCCAAGATTGGGCCTACACCGGGGAGCTGTTTTTT. This encodes CASSQDWAYTGELFF.

The chain recombines TRBV11-3 with TRBJ2-7; no clear D gene. The CDR3 extends over 11 amino acids. V dropped 2 bases and J dropped 6 bases, with 5 bases sitting between them. Germline loops: CDR1 SGHNT, CDR2 YENEEA. CDR3 in DNA: TGTGCCAGCAGCTTAAGAGTCGAGCAGTACTTC. It specifies CASSLRVEQYF.

The rearrangement joins TRBV14 to TRBJ1-2; the D gene is possibly TRBD1 (6 bases). In germline, CDR1 is SGHDN, CDR2 FVKESK. The CDR3 runs 17 residues. Trimming pared 3 bases from V and 2 bases from J, leaving 19 bases between. The CDR3 bases are TGTGCCAGCAGCCACCCGAAAGGCTCAGGGGTCAACTATGGCTACACCTTC. Translating gives CASSHPKGSGVNYGYTF.

The chain couples TRBV28 to TRBJ2-1, with TRBD2 identical over 12 bases. The ends lost 6 bases at V and 0 bases at J; junction bases unmatched: 9. The CDR3 covers 18 residues. CDR1 MDHEN and CDR2 SYDVKM come from the germline V gene. The CDR3 DNA reads as TGTGCCAGCAGAACCCTCCGACTAGCGGGGGTCTCCTACAATGAGCAGTTCTTC. Protein: CASRTLRLAGVSYNEQFF.

This clone has only one observation. The chain uses TRBV6-5 and TRBJ2-7; no definite D call. The V end lost 2 bases, the J end lost 7 bases, and 12 bases lay between the germline ends. CDR3 length equals 13 residues. Looked up from germline, CDR1 is MNHEY and CDR2 is SVGAGI. CDR3 sequence reads: CASSYVGTEEQYF. The CDR3 DNA reads TGTGCCAGCAGTTACGTCGGCACGGAGGAGCAGTACTTC.

The chain is built from TRBV19 and TRBJ2-7; unclear D gene. The V and J ends lost 8 bases and 4 bases respectively, with 18 bases between them. The CDR3 covers 14 residues. Germline CDR1 and CDR2: LNHDA and SQIVND (reference sequence). Here the CDR3 reads CASPDRPGHYEQYF. The CDR3 DNA reads TGTGCCAGTCCCGATCGGCCGGGTCATTACGAGCAGTACTTC.